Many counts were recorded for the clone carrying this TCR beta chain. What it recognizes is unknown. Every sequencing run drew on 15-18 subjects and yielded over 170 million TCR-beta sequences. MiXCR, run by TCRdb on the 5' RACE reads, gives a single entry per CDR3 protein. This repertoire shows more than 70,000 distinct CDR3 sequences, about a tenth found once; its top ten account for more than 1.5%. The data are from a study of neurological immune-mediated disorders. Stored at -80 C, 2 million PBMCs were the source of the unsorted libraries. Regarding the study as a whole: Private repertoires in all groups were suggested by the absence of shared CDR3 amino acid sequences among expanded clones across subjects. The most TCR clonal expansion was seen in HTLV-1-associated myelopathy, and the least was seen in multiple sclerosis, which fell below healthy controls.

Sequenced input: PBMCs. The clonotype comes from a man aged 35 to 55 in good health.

CDR3 residues: CASSPTGVRETQYF. CDR3 nucleotide sequence: TGTGCCAGCAGTCCGACAGGGGTCAGAGAGACCCAGTACTTC. J is TRBJ2-5 and V is TRBV6-6; 8 nucleotides line up with TRBD1. V dropped 5 bases and J dropped 4; count of bases not matched to a gene: 6. The CDR3 is made up of 14 amino acids. Germline V gives CDR1 MNHNY, CDR2 SVGAGI (reference sequence).